This T cell receptor (beta chain) was retrieved from a study of liver allograft versus peripheral blood T cells (dated by TCRdb to 2018 to 2020). For the study in its entirety: T cell receptor repertoires present within transplanted livers were compared with repertoires in the peripheral blood of liver transplant recipients.

The sequencer listed for this sample is Illumina MiSeq. TCRdb itself trimmed the public reads at Q25 with fastp, ran MiXCR and retained productive beta chains. Here each entry gathers all rows of one CDR3 protein and keeps the most common genes and DNA. Across this sample there are about 890 distinct CDR3 sequences, with approximately 15% seen only once. The ten largest clones add up to more than 12% of the sample. Cut back by 6 bases and 3 bases, the V and J ends lie 11 bases apart. The CDR3 measures 14 amino acids from cysteine to phenylalanine. Just CDR3 DNA is preserved here, 42 bases in frame from base 1. As encoded in the germline V gene, CDR1 is MNHEY while CDR2 is SVGAGI. Broader findings and caveats from the paper: T cell receptor repertoires inside liver allografts were reported to be different from the repertoires detected in peripheral blood.

By sample share, this clonotype is large (0.1 to 1%). This receptor's antigen is unknown. Within one base of it there is no much larger clone, and no base qualities were kept. This receptor was obtained from a human patient who had a liver transplant. Because of the transplant, the T cells may be the graft donor's rather than the patient's own. This chain is built from TRBV6-5 and TRBJ2-2, with the D call tentatively TRBD1 or TRBD2, each fitting 6 bases. The CDR3 region has the sequence CASRRGEDTGELFF. At the DNA level, the sequence is TGTGCCAGCAGGAGGGGGGAAGACACCGGGGAGCTGTTTTTT.